This entry lists 22 T cell receptor beta chains sequenced from one sample in a study of CD8 T cells in ankylosing spondylitis. TCRdb analysed the 5' RACE reads with MiXCR anew, one entry per CDR3 protein. The sample contains about 96,000 distinct CDR3 sequences, about 9% of which appear only once. Source material: blood, either unsorted or a sorted T cell fraction (not recorded which). Every receptor here comes from a male donor with ankylosing spondylitis or in good health (not recorded which).

This clonotype appeared many times. CDR3 protein: CSANWVAAPWGYTF. CDR3 coding DNA: TGCAGTGCTAACTGGGTGGCAGCCCCGTGGGGCTACACCTTC. The chain joins TRBV20-1 to TRBJ1-2; the D is unclear. CDR3 length equals 14 residues. V lost 4 bases and J 8 bases, leaving 20 bases between the germline ends. Germline values: CDR1 DFQATT, CDR2 SNEGSKA (reference sequence).

This clonotype was observed many times. The chain links TRBV24-1 to TRBJ2-3; D tentatively fits TRBD1 or TRBD2 (5 bases each). Trimming pared 4 bases from V and 0 bases from J, leaving 16 bases between. Germline V gene sequence: CDR1 KGHDR, CDR2 SFDVKD. CDR3 length: 17 amino acids. This CDR3 reads CATSDRRGRASTDTQYF. The CDR3 DNA sequence: TGTGCCACCAGTGACCGACGGGGCAGGGCCAGCACAGATACGCAGTATTTT.

The chain is built from TRBV28 and TRBJ2-7, with a possible D match to TRBD1 (6 bases). The length of the CDR3 is 15 residues. Germline CDR1 and CDR2: MDHEN and SYDVKM. Trimming took off 3 bases at V and 4 bases at J, with 16 bases between the two ends. DNA for the CDR3: TGTGCCAGCAGTTTGGGTAGGGGGTTCGGGTACGAGCAGTACTTC. Translation gives CASSLGRGFGYEQYF.

This clonotype came up many times. This sequence joins TRBV7-9 and TRBJ1-1; perhaps TRBD1 as D (5 bases). The germline gives CDR1 SEHNR, CDR2 FQNEAQ (reference sequence). Trimming removed 11 bases from V and 0 bases from J, with 19 bases in between. The CDR3 runs 15 residues. The CDR3 sequence is CALEPQGQMNTEAFF. The CDR3 DNA follows: TGTGCCCTCGAACCGCAGGGCCAGATGAACACTGAAGCTTTCTTT.

This clonotype was seen ten or more times. The chain is built from TRBV6-1 and TRBJ1-5, with TRBD1 matching over 8 bases. J was trimmed by 4 bases and V by 2 bases; bases with no gene match: 10. Germline assignment: CDR1 MNHNS and CDR2 SASEGT. This CDR3 is built from 17 residues. CDR3 protein: CASSERGTGYGNQPQHF. The CDR3 DNA is TGTGCCAGCAGTGAAAGAGGGACAGGATATGGGAATCAGCCCCAGCATTTT.

This clonotype was seen a handful of times. The V gene is TRBV2, the J gene TRBJ2-2; the D gene is possibly TRBD1 (7 bases). The V end was cut by 0 bases, the J end by 4 bases, with 15 bases between. The CDR3 runs to 17 residues. The germline CDR1 and CDR2 sequences are SNHLY and FYNNEI. The CDR3 DNA reads as TGTGCCAGCAGTGAAGCGCTTGGCAGGGGGGCCACCGGGGAGCTGTTTTTT. It is translated as CASSEALGRGATGELFF.

This clonotype appeared many times. The chain joins TRBV12-3 or TRBV12-4 to TRBJ2-3, with no clear D. The CDR3 runs to 14 residues. The V and J ends lost 4 bases and 0 bases respectively, with 8 bases between them. The CDR3 coding sequence is TGTGCCAGCAGTTCTATGGCTAGCACAGATACGCAGTATTTT. Protein product: CASSSMASTDTQYF.

This clonotype was counted ten times or more. The chain employs TRBV6-1 and TRBJ1-2, with 9 bases aligning to TRBD1. The CDR3 runs 14 residues. Germline V gene lookup returns CDR1 MNHNS and CDR2 SASEGT. The V segment lost 5 bases and the J segment 6 bases; nucleotides outside the gene matches: 7. In nucleotides, the CDR3 is TGTGCCAGCAGTCAATACAGGGGGCGGGATGGCTACACCTTC. This encodes CASSQYRGRDGYTF.

This clonotype was detected ten times or more. The CDR3 DNA sequence: TGCGCCAGCAGCTGGGGGGGCGGTAGCTCCTACGAGCAGTACTTC. Its translation: CASSWGGGSSYEQYF. This sequence joins TRBV5-1 and TRBJ2-7, with a tentative D call TRBD2 (7 bases). Germline assignment: CDR1 SGHRS and CDR2 YFSETQ. CDR3 length equals 15 residues. Trimming cost V 3 bases and J 0 bases, with 13 bases left between them. The full variable domain, with the rest looked up from reference TRBV5-1 and TRBJ2-7, is KAGVTQTPRYLIKTRGQQVTLSCSPISGHRSVSWYQQTPGQGLQFLFEYFSETQRNKGNFPGRFSGRQFSNSRSEMNVSTLELGDSALYLCASSWGGGSSYEQYFGPGTRLTVT.

This clonotype was recorded at least ten times. V usage is TRBV12-3 or TRBV12-4 and J usage is TRBJ1-6; D uncertain. CDR3 length: 16 amino acids. V was trimmed by 1 base and J by 2 bases, leaving 9 bases between them. Here the CDR3 reads CASSLDWRAYNSPLHF. CDR3 DNA sequence: TGTGCCAGCAGTTTAGACTGGAGAGCCTATAATTCACCCCTCCACTTT.

This clonotype occurred many times. The chain joins TRBV20-1 to TRBJ2-7; TRBD2 might be the D (5 bases). CDR1 and CDR2 from the germline V gene are DFQATT and SNEGSKA (reference sequence). Trimming removed 0 bases at V and 3 bases at J, with 18 bases between. The CDR3 contains 16 residues. DNA of the CDR3: TGCAGTGCTAGAGATTTCCAGACCCCCCGGGGCTACGAGCAGTACTTC. Amino acids: CSARDFQTPRGYEQYF.

This clonotype occurred many times. The chain employs TRBV20-1 and TRBJ2-1; 9 bases align to TRBD2. The CDR3 is made up of 13 amino acids. Germline assignment: CDR1 DFQATT and CDR2 SNEGSKA (reference sequence). The CDR3 nucleotides are TGCAGCTCGTCTAGCGGGGCCTACAATGAGCAGTTCTTC. This sequence encodes CSSSSGAYNEQFF.

This clonotype has a handful of counts. The V gene is TRBV6-5, the J gene TRBJ1-5; D unclear. This CDR3 has 19 amino acids. Germline values: CDR1 MNHEY, CDR2 SVGAGI. The V gene lost 0 bases and the J gene lost 4 bases, with 22 bases spanning the gap. The chain's CDR3 is CASSYSGRPGVGRNQPQHF. CDR3 in DNA: TGTGCCAGCAGTTACTCGGGTAGACCTGGAGTGGGCCGGAATCAGCCCCAGCATTTT.

V and J are TRBV27 and TRBJ2-7, with 8 bases identical to TRBD1. The CDR3 contains 16 residues. CDR1 and CDR2 from the germline V gene are MNHEY and SMNVEV (reference sequence). The ends lost 5 bases at V and 2 bases at J; junction bases unmatched: 11. The CDR3 loop reads CASSPRQGPPPYEQYF. The CDR3 coding sequence is TGTGCCAGCAGTCCACGACAGGGGCCTCCTCCCTACGAGCAGTACTTC.

This clonotype was recorded at least ten times. The rearrangement joins TRBV5-1 to TRBJ2-3; tentative D call: TRBD2 (5 bases). V was trimmed by 3 bases and J by 5 bases, leaving 16 bases between them. CDR3 size: 15 residues. Germline CDR1 and CDR2: SGHRS and YFSETQ. The CDR3 DNA reads as TGCGCCAGCAGCTCCCCTGATTTGGGGAGAGATACGCAGTATTTT. It translates to CASSSPDLGRDTQYF.

This clonotype was observed a handful of times. The rearrangement links TRBV7-8 to TRBJ1-2; D might be TRBD1 (5 bases). The length of the CDR3 is 14 residues. Trimming took 0 bases from V and 4 from J, leaving 9 bases between them. CDR1 is SGHVS, CDR2 FQNEAQ, per germline. The CDR3 spells CASSLAPTGYGYTF. CDR3 nucleotides: TGTGCCAGCAGCTTAGCGCCTACAGGCTATGGCTACACCTTC.

The chain has TRBV7-2 and TRBJ1-5; D remains ambiguous. V lost 1 base, J lost 8 bases, and 18 bases lay in between. The CDR3 is 16 amino acids. Germline CDR1 is SGHTA and CDR2 is FQGNSA. The CDR3 DNA reads TGTGCCAGCAGCTTAGACCCATCCTTACTTGGGAAGCCCCAGCATTTT. It is translated as CASSLDPSLLGKPQHF.

There are many counts of this clonotype. The chain employs TRBV9 and TRBJ2-5; 9 positions match TRBD1. The V and J ends lost 4 bases and 2 bases, in that order; junction bases with no gene match: 21. The CDR3 is made up of 20 amino acids. Germline lookup yields CDR1 SGDLS and CDR2 YYNGEE. CDR3 residues: CASSRTITGGASGGQETQYF. The DNA of the CDR3 is TGTGCCAGCAGCCGCACCATTACAGGGGGCGCGAGTGGAGGTCAAGAGACCCAGTACTTC.

The chain is built from TRBV12-3 or TRBV12-4 and TRBJ2-7; 10 nucleotides line up with TRBD2. After removal of 6 bases from V and 2 bases from J, the junction contained 7 bases not matched to a gene. The CDR3 extends over 15 amino acids. The CDR3 DNA sequence: TGTGCCAGCAGACTCAGCGGGGGGGCCACCTACGAGCAGTACTTC. This encodes CASRLSGGATYEQYF.

This clonotype has at least ten counts. V gene TRBV27 combines with J gene TRBJ2-7, with D unclear. Trimming shortened V by 5 bases and J by 0 bases, and 20 bases separated the two germline ends. The CDR3 extends over 17 amino acids. CDR1 and CDR2 from the germline V gene are MNHEY and SMNVEV (reference sequence). CDR3 amino acids: CASSPLYESLSSYEQYF. CDR3 coding DNA: TGTGCCAGCAGTCCCTTATACGAATCACTCAGCTCCTACGAGCAGTACTTC.

The sample holds many counts of this clonotype. The junction departs from germline at one end; a sequencing error may be responsible. The chain combines TRBV20-1 with TRBJ2-1; D gene ambiguous. Germline V CDR1 and CDR2: DFQATT, SNEGSKA (reference sequence). This CDR3 region has 17 residues. CDR3 residues: CCARERPYLGSYNEQFF. The CDR3 DNA reads TGCTGTGCTAGAGAACGACCCTACTTGGGCTCCTACAATGAGCAGTTCTTC.

The gene calls are TRBV2 and TRBJ2-3; D gene unclear. V was pared by 6 bases and J by 8 bases, with 15 bases between. The germline V gene encodes CDR1 SNHLY and CDR2 FYNNEI. CDR3 length: 13 residues. In DNA, the CDR3 is TGTGCCAGCAGCGAGACACCGCCCGGTACGCAGTATTTT. Amino acids: CASSETPPGTQYF.